These T cell receptor beta chains were read from a single sample in a study of T cells in Graves' hyperthyroidism and ophthalmopathy. TCRdb fed the multiplex PCR reads into MiXCR, producing one record per CDR3 protein. The table shows roughly 500,000 distinct CDR3 sequences, with about 43% occurring only once. The sequenced sample was peripheral blood or thyroid tissue (not recorded which). Every receptor here comes from an adult woman with Graves' disease, either hyperthyroidism or ophthalmopathy (not recorded which). CDR3s include the opening cysteine and the closing phenylalanine or tryptophan. Each record gives: D gene, clone size, J gene, V gene, CDR3 protein, CDR3 DNA. D genes are given only for firm matches. Clone size is stated in some rows and not others, as once, few, many or a class when expanded.

>TRBD2|.|TRBJ2-2|TRBV7-7
CARGGTSGADTGELFF
TGCGCTCGGGGGGGGACTAGCGGGGCGGACACCGGGGAGCTGTTTTTT
>.|.|TRBJ1-2|TRBV10-3
CAISGNTNYGYTF
TGTGCCATCAGTGGGAACACAAACTATGGCTACACCTTC
>.|.|TRBJ1-2|TRBV6-5
CASRKDRATAGYTF
TGTGCCAGCAGGAAGGACAGAGCCACCGCGGGCTACACCTTC
>.|.|TRBJ2-5|TRBV10-3
CAISQGMMEAQYF
TGTGCCATCAGTCAGGGGATGATGGAGGCCCAGTACTTC
>.|.|TRBJ2-4|TRBV20-1
CSARVRLGIQYF
TGCAGTGCTAGGGTGAGGTTGGGCATTCAGTACTTC
>.|many|TRBJ2-6|TRBV7-8
CASSFPRGGSGANVLTF
TGTGCCAGCAGCTTCCCTCGTGGGGGGTCTGGGGCCAACGTCCTGACTTTC
>.|many|TRBJ1-1|TRBV2
CASSEANGGLGEAFF
TGTGCCAGCAGTGAAGCAAACGGGGGGCTAGGTGAAGCTTTCTTT
>.|.|TRBJ2-2|TRBV20-1
CSARDSGTGELFF
TGCAGTGCGAGAGACTCGGGCACCGGGGAGCTGTTTTTT
>.|many|TRBJ1-1|TRBV6-1
CASKRNTEAFF
TGTGCCAGCAAGCGAAACACTGAAGCTTTCTTT
>.|.|TRBJ1-4|TRBV2
CASRLTSGTAILKLFF
TGTGCCAGCAGGTTGACTAGCGGGACCGCCATCCTAAAACTGTTTTTT
>.|many|TRBJ2-7|TRBV29-1
CSVVISYEQYF
TGCAGCGTTGTCATCTCCTACGAGCAGTACTTC
>.|many|TRBJ1-5|TRBV3-1
CASSDGAGTYGNQPQHF
TGTGCCAGCAGCGACGGGGCAGGTACATACGGCAATCAGCCCCAGCATTTT
>.|.|TRBJ2-5|TRBV19
CASSILASATWETQYF
TGTGCCAGTAGTATATTGGCTAGCGCAACCTGGGAGACCCAGTACTTC
>.|.|TRBJ2-3|TRBV7-9
CASSLAEERVTDTQYF
TGTGCCAGCAGCTTAGCCGAGGAAAGGGTAACAGATACGCAGTATTTT
>.|.|TRBJ1-2|TRBV29-1
CSVVDIRAGNYGYTF
TGCAGCGTTGTTGATATCAGGGCCGGAAACTATGGCTACACCTTC
>TRBD1|many|TRBJ1-5|TRBV19
CASSRGEFNQPQHF
TGTGCCAGCTCCAGGGGGGAATTCAATCAGCCCCAGCATTTT
>TRBD2|few|TRBJ2-6|TRBV10-3
CAIRGAGASGANVLTF
TGTGCCATCAGGGGAGCGGGAGCTTCTGGGGCCAACGTCCTGACTTTC
>.|many|TRBJ1-2|TRBV5-1
CASSLTAWSGYTF
TGCGCCAGCAGCTTGACGGCTTGGTCTGGCTACACCTTC
>.|.|TRBJ1-1|TRBV9
CASSVGGGAGEYGTEAFF
TGTGCCAGCAGCGTAGGAGGGGGGGCAGGGGAATACGGCACTGAAGCTTTCTTT
>TRBD2|few|TRBJ2-5|TRBV29-1
CSGSIAGAVGETQYF
TGCAGCGGCAGCATAGCGGGGGCCGTGGGGGAGACCCAGTACTTC
>.|many|TRBJ1-1|TRBV7-3
CASSPGHGNTEAFF
TGTGCCAGCAGTCCGGGACACGGGAACACTGAAGCTTTCTTT
>TRBD1|.|TRBJ2-7|TRBV29-1
CSARGQFYEQYF
TGCAGCGCGAGGGGACAGTTCTACGAGCAGTACTTC
>.|few|TRBJ2-6|TRBV19
CATDSSLWANVLTF
TGTGCCACAGACAGTAGCCTCTGGGCCAACGTCCTGACTTTC
>.|many|TRBJ2-3|TRBV9
CASSVVGVVPDTQYF
TGTGCCAGCAGCGTAGTAGGGGTGGTCCCAGATACGCAGTATTTT
>TRBD1|many|TRBJ2-5|TRBV2
CASRPGTGAQYQETQYF
TGTGCCAGCAGACCCGGGACAGGGGCACAGTATCAAGAGACCCAGTACTTC
>.|.|TRBJ1-5|TRBV15
CATSPLGGRNQPQHF
TGTGCCACCTCTCCCCTTGGGGGCCGGAATCAGCCCCAGCATTTT
>.|once|TRBJ1-5|TRBV6-2/TRBV6-3
CASSSSNSNQPQHF
TGTGCCAGCAGTTCCTCCAATAGCAATCAGCCCCAGCATTTT
>TRBD2|once|TRBJ2-5|TRBV5-4
CASSHGASGETRYF
TGTGCCAGCAGCCACGGGGCTAGCGGTGAGACCCGGTACTTC
>.|.|TRBJ2-2|TRBV19
CASSQGRIGELFF
TGTGCCAGTTCGCAGGGAAGGATCGGGGAGCTGTTTTTT